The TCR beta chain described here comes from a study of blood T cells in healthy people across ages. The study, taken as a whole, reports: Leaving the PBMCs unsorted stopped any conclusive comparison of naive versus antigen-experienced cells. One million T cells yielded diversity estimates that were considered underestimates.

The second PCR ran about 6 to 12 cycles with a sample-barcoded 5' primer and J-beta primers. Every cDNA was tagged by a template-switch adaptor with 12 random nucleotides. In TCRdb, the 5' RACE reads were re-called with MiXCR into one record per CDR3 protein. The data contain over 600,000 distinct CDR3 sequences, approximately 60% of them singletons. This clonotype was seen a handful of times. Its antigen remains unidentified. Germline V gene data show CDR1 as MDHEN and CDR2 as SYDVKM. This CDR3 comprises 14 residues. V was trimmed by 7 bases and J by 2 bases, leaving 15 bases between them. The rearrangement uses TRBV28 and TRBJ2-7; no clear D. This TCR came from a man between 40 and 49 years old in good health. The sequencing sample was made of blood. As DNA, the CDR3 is TGTGCCAGCACCGCCTCCGGAGACCCCTACGAGCAGTACTTC. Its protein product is CASTASGDPYEQYF.